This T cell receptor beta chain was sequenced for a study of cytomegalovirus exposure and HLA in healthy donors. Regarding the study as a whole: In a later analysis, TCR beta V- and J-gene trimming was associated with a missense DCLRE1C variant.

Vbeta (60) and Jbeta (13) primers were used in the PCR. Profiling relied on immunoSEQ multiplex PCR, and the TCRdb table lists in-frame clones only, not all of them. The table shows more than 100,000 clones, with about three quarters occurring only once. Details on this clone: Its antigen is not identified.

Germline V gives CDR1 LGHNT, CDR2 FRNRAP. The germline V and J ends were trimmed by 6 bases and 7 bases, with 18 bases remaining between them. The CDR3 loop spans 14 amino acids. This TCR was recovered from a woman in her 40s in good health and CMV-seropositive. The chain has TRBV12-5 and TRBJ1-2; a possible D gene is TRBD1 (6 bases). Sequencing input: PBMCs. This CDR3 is CASGLITGSSGYTF. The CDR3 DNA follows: TGTGCTAGTGGCCTTATTACAGGGTCCTCTGGCTACACCTTC.